Below are 30 T cell receptor beta chains sequenced from a single sample in a study of graft-versus-host responses after intestinal transplantation. Method: immunoSEQ multiplex PCR; TCRdb's copy keeps in-frame clones and lacks some. The sample has under 20,000 clones; about 40% are singletons. Sequenced material: alloreactive CD4+ T cells from a mixed lymphocyte reaction culture, taken before transplantation. The sample's subset: CFSE-low proliferating T cells sorted from roughly six-day pre-transplant mixed lymphocyte reaction (GvH or HvG direction). Source of these receptors: a human patient who was an organ donor for intestinal transplantation.

This clone was seen a few times. The J gene is TRBJ1-2, the V gene TRBV18; TRBD1 matches at 7 bases. The CDR3 is 13 amino acids. Losses at the gene ends were 3 bases for V and 3 bases for J; bases not matched to a gene: 1. Looked up from germline, CDR1 is KGHSH and CDR2 is LQKENI. CDR3: CASSPGTDYGYTF. CDR3 nucleotide sequence: TGTGCCAGCTCACCTGGGACAGACTATGGCTACACCTTC.

The chain has TRBV6-6 and TRBJ2-1; D not resolved. Germline lookup yields CDR1 MNHNY and CDR2 SVGAGI (reference sequence). This CDR3 comprises 14 residues. V shed 0 bases and J shed 9 bases, with 12 bases lying between them. CDR3 protein: CASSYSMAVTEQFF. The CDR3 DNA follows: TGTGCCAGCAGTTACTCGATGGCTGTCACTGAGCAGTTCTTC.

The genes are TRBV23-1 and TRBJ2-3, with D perhaps TRBD2 (6 bases). TRBV23-1 is designated an ORF whose function remains uncertain. CDR3 length: 15 residues. The V and J ends lost 4 bases and 4 bases respectively, with 15 bases between them. In nucleotides, the CDR3 is TGCGCCAGCAGTCTTCGGGGGATTCCCCCAGATACGCAGTATTTT. Translation gives CASSLRGIPPDTQYF.

This clone is judged medium-sized (0.01 to 0.1%). V is TRBV5-1 and J is TRBJ2-7, with 10 bases lining up with TRBD2. The length of the CDR3 is 14 residues. Germline CDR1 and CDR2: SGHRS and YFSETQ. The ends lost 2 bases at V and 6 bases at J; junction bases unmatched: 5. The CDR3 nucleotides read TGCGCCAGCAGCTTAGCGGGAGGGCCAAGCGAGCAGTACTTC. It codes for CASSLAGGPSEQYF.

This rearrangement joins TRBV7-9 to TRBJ1-1, with D uncertain. The CDR3 is made up of 14 amino acids. Germline CDR1 is SEHNR and CDR2 is FQNEAQ (reference sequence). V shed 2 bases and J shed 0 bases, with 7 bases lying between them. The CDR3 region has the DNA TGTGCCAGCAGCTTATGGCCGATGAACACTGAAGCTTTCTTT. It is translated as CASSLWPMNTEAFF.

By sample fraction, this clone is medium-sized. The chain carries TRBV2 and TRBJ1-1; 10 nucleotides align to TRBD1. V shed 6 bases, J shed 3 bases, and the junction held 7 bases outside the gene matches. This CDR3 contains 15 residues. Germline lookup yields CDR1 SNHLY and CDR2 FYNNEI. CDR3 amino acids: CASRAGQGWDTEAFF. Written as DNA, the CDR3 is TGTGCCAGCAGGGCGGGACAGGGGTGGGACACTGAAGCTTTCTTT.

By sample fraction, this clone is medium-sized (0.01 to 0.1%). The chain carries TRBV10-2 and TRBJ1-1; 9 bases are shared with TRBD1. CDR1 is WSHSY and CDR2 is SAAADI in the germline V gene. This CDR3 has 15 amino acids. The V segment lost 3 bases and the J segment 0 bases; nucleotides outside the gene matches: 2. The CDR3 DNA reads as TGCGCCAGCAGTGAACAGGGGGCGATGAACACTGAAGCTTTCTTT. This codes for CASSEQGAMNTEAFF.

Written as DNA, the CDR3 is TGTGCCAGCAGTTCACTAGGGACTGGGAACGATGAGCAGTTCTTC. Translated: CASSSLGTGNDEQFF. This rearrangement joins TRBV28 to TRBJ2-1; possible D gene TRBD2, 6 bases. V lost 4 bases to trimming and J lost 8 bases, with 18 bases between them. In germline, CDR1 is MDHEN, CDR2 SYDVKM. CDR3 size: 15 residues.

The chain recombines TRBV5-1 with TRBJ2-3; 8 nucleotides match TRBD2. The CDR3 extends over 16 amino acids. V shed 0 bases, J shed 6 bases, and the junction held 9 bases outside the gene matches. Germline CDR1 is SGHRS and CDR2 is YFSETQ. This CDR3 is CASSLVTAGAGDTQYF. CDR3 bases: TGCGCCAGCAGCTTGGTCACAGCGGGAGCCGGCGATACGCAGTATTTT.

This clone occurred once. V usage is TRBV28 and J usage is TRBJ2-7; D is possibly TRBD2 (6 bases). The CDR3 runs 15 residues. Germline assignment: CDR1 MDHEN and CDR2 SYDVKM. Trimming left V 4 bases short and J 2 bases short, with 15 bases between. CDR3 DNA: TGTGCCAGCAGTTCGCCCGGGACTCCCGCCTACGAGCAGTACTTC. The encoded protein is CASSSPGTPAYEQYF. Full variable domain (outside the CDR3, taken from reference TRBV28 and TRBJ2-7): DVKVTQSSRYLVKRTGEKVFLECVQDMDHENMFWYRQDPGLGLRLIYFSYDVKMKEKGDIPEGYSVSREKKERFSLILESASTNQTSMYLCASSSPGTPAYEQYFGPGTRLTVT.

The V gene is TRBV27, the J gene TRBJ1-2; 8 nucleotides match TRBD1. This CDR3 is 13 amino acids long. The germline V gene encodes CDR1 MNHEY and CDR2 SMNVEV (reference sequence). Trimming at V came to 8 bases and at J to 4 bases, leaving 6 bases not matched to a gene. This CDR3 reads CASRTGSRYGYTF. CDR3 nucleotides: TGTGCCAGCCGGACAGGGTCTCGCTATGGCTACACCTTC.

The chain combines TRBV6-6 with TRBJ2-7, with 8 bases aligning to TRBD2. The ends lost 6 bases at V and 2 bases at J; junction bases unmatched: 9. Germline values: CDR1 MNHNY, CDR2 SVGAGI (reference sequence). The CDR3 is 15 amino acids. The CDR3 nucleotides are TGTGCCAGCAGCCGCGATACTAGCGGAGCCTACGAGCAGTACTTC. Its translation is CASSRDTSGAYEQYF.

The genes are TRBV6-5 and TRBJ1-3; unclear D gene. This CDR3 spans 16 amino acids. From germline, CDR1 is MNHEY and CDR2 SVGAGI. The V end lost 2 bases, the J end lost 3 bases, and 14 bases lay between the germline ends. This CDR3 reads CASSYSGSVDGNTIYF. The CDR3 nucleotides read TGTGCCAGCAGTTACAGCGGGAGTGTCGATGGAAACACCATATATTTT.

The rearrangement uses TRBV27 and TRBJ2-1; TRBD2 aligns across 12 bases. Germline CDR1 is MNHEY and CDR2 is SMNVEV (reference sequence). Trimming took 0 bases from V and 9 from J; bases not matched to a gene: 9. This CDR3 spans 17 amino acids. The CDR3 DNA sequence: TGTGCCAGCAGTTTATCGGTCCTAGCGGGAGGGGGGGGTGAGCAGTTCTTC. This translates into CASSLSVLAGGGGEQFF.

V gene TRBV6-6 combines with J gene TRBJ1-5; a weak D match, TRBD1 (5 bases). V lost 6 bases and J lost 7, with 16 bases in between. CDR1 and CDR2 from the germline V gene are MNHNY and SVGAGI (reference sequence). The length of the CDR3 is 14 residues. CDR3 residues: CASSTHTGEQPQHF. CDR3 DNA: TGTGCCAGCAGCACCCATACAGGAGAACAGCCCCAGCATTTT.

J is TRBJ2-1 and V is TRBV29-1; D ambiguous. Germline V CDR1 and CDR2: SQVTM, ANQGSEA. Trimming removed 1 base from V and 0 bases from J, with 10 bases in between. This CDR3 has 15 residues. The CDR3 nucleotides are TGCAGCGTTGAAGGGTCGTCGAGCTCCTACAATGAGCAGTTCTTC. This gives the protein CSVEGSSSSYNEQFF.

Only a few counts were recorded for this clone. The rearrangement joins TRBV4-2 to TRBJ2-7, with 7 bases matching TRBD2. This CDR3 contains 16 residues. V gave up 7 bases and J gave up 2 bases; unmatched junction bases: 14. The germline CDR1 and CDR2 sequences are LGHNA and YNFKEQ. The CDR3, as DNA: TGTGCCAGCACCCCTTCAGCGGCTAGCGGCACCTACGAGCAGTACTTC. Its translation is CASTPSAASGTYEQYF.

This sequence joins TRBV7-4 and TRBJ2-7; a possible D gene is TRBD1 (5 bases). Per germline, CDR1 SGHVT and CDR2 SQSDAQ. This CDR3 is built from 14 residues. V was trimmed by 3 bases and J by 0 bases, leaving 9 bases between them. CDR3 sequence: CASSFKQVSYEQYF. The CDR3 DNA follows: TGTGCCAGCAGCTTTAAACAGGTCTCCTACGAGCAGTACTTC.

This clone was observed a few times. The gene calls are TRBV5-6 and TRBJ2-7; TRBD2 aligns across 8 bases. Trimming at V came to 0 bases and at J to 2 bases, leaving 4 bases not matched to a gene. Looked up from germline, CDR1 is SGHDT and CDR2 is YYEEEE. The CDR3 covers 15 residues. CDR3 protein: CASSLGPGGAYEQYF. Written as DNA, the CDR3 is TGTGCCAGCAGCTTGGGCCCCGGGGGGGCCTACGAGCAGTACTTC.

CDR3: CASSSLRLYNEQFF. The CDR3 DNA reads TGTGCCAGCAGTTCCCTGCGCCTGTACAATGAGCAGTTCTTC. The V call is TRBV6-6, the J call TRBJ2-1, with D hard to call. The CDR3 is 14 amino acids. CDR1 MNHNY and CDR2 SVGAGI come from the germline V gene (reference sequence). The V end was cut by 4 bases, the J end by 4 bases, with 11 bases between.

This sequence joins TRBV5-1 and TRBJ2-5; possibly TRBD1 for D (5 bases). This CDR3 region has 16 residues. Trimming stripped 0 bases from V and 2 bases from J, with 14 bases between. The V gene's germline CDR1 is SGHRS and CDR2 YFSETQ. CDR3: CASSLVGRQGQETQYF. Here the CDR3 DNA reads TGCGCCAGCAGCTTGGTTGGGCGGCAGGGTCAAGAGACCCAGTACTTC.

The CDR3 reads CASTSGYGYTF. For the CDR3, the DNA is TGTGCCAGCACCTCGGGCTATGGCTACACCTTC. The J gene is TRBJ1-2, the V gene TRBV28, with D uncertain. Between the trimmed V and J ends, which lost 7 bases and 4 bases, there was a span of 7 bases. The CDR3 runs to 11 residues. In germline, CDR1 is MDHEN, CDR2 SYDVKM.

The V and J genes are TRBV18 and TRBJ2-3, with D perhaps TRBD1 (5 bases). The CDR3 is 14 amino acids. V was clipped by 3 bases and J by 6 bases, with 13 bases between them. Germline CDR1 is KGHSH and CDR2 is LQKENI. The CDR3 DNA reads as TGTGCCAGCTCACCGGCCAGGGCGGCGGATACGCAGTATTTT. Protein: CASSPARAADTQYF.

This chain joins TRBV6-4 and TRBJ1-6, with D unresolved. Trimming removed 6 bases at V and 7 bases at J, with 10 bases between. There are 13 residues in the CDR3. Germline CDR1 MRHNA, CDR2 SNTAGT. CDR3 sequence: CASREAGNSPLHF. CDR3 in DNA: TGTGCCAGCAGGGAAGCCGGCAATTCACCCCTCCACTTT.

J is TRBJ2-3 and V is TRBV20-1; D uncertain. The CDR3 has 11 amino acids. Trimming cost V 7 bases and J 6 bases, with 11 bases left between them. The germline V gene encodes CDR1 DFQATT and CDR2 SNEGSKA (reference sequence). CDR3 bases: TGCAGTGTGGATAGCCAGGATACGCAGTATTTT. Its protein is CSVDSQDTQYF.

This chain joins TRBV2 and TRBJ1-2; 8 nucleotides line up with TRBD1. The CDR3 spans 13 residues. CDR1 is SNHLY and CDR2 is FYNNEI in the germline V gene. The V gene end was trimmed by 5 bases and the J gene end by 4 bases; junction bases not matched to a gene: 3. The CDR3 DNA reads TGTGCCAGCAGTAAGGACAGGGTCTATGGCTACACCTTC. As protein: CASSKDRVYGYTF.

This clone was seen a handful of times. J is TRBJ2-1 and V is TRBV5-4, with 7 bases lining up with TRBD2. CDR3 length: 14 residues. V dropped 4 bases and J dropped 5; count of bases not matched to a gene: 6. The germline CDR1 and CDR2 sequences are SGHNT and YYREEE (reference sequence). DNA of the CDR3: TGTGCCAGCAGCCCCCTTCGGGGGGACAATGAGCAGTTCTTC. It translates to CASSPLRGDNEQFF.

This clone has just a few counts. The chain couples TRBV18 to TRBJ2-5, with D tentatively TRBD1 (6 bases). This CDR3 contains 13 residues. The germline gives CDR1 KGHSH, CDR2 LQKENI. V was clipped by 6 bases and J by 2 bases, with 10 bases between them. The CDR3 region is CASSATGQETQYF. Written as DNA, the CDR3 is TGTGCCAGCTCCGCTACAGGGCAAGAGACCCAGTACTTC.

V is TRBV6-6 and J is TRBJ2-7, with 12 bases fitting TRBD1. After removal of 6 bases from V and 3 bases from J, the junction contained 6 bases not matched to a gene. The germline V gene has CDR1 MNHNY and CDR2 SVGAGI (reference sequence). This CDR3 is built from 15 residues. The CDR3 region has the DNA TGTGCCAGCAGAGCCGGGACAGGGGGCGTCTACGAGCAGTACTTC. Its translation: CASRAGTGGVYEQYF.

The V gene is TRBV2, the J gene TRBJ2-2, with 9 bases matching TRBD1. Germline CDR1 and CDR2: SNHLY and FYNNEI. V dropped 5 bases and J dropped 1; count of bases not matched to a gene: 5. The CDR3 is made up of 16 amino acids. The CDR3 region has the DNA TGTGCCAGCAGTCATACAGGGGGCTTGAACACCGGGGAGCTGTTTTTT. This sequence encodes CASSHTGGLNTGELFF.